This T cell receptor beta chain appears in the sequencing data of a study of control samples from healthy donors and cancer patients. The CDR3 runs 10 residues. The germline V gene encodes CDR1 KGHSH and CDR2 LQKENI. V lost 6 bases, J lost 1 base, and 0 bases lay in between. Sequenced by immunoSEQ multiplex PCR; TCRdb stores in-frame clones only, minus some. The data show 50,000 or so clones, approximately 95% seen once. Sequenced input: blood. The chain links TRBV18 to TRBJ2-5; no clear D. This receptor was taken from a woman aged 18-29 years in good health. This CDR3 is CASSQETQYF. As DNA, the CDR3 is TGTGCCAGCTCCCAAGAGACCCAGTACTTC. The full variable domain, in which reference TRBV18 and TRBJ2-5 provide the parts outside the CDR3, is NAGVMQNPRHLVRRRGQEARLRCSPMKGHSHVYWYRQLPEEGLKFMVYLQKENIIDESGMPKERFSAEFPKEGPSILRIQQVVRGDSAAYFCASSQETQYFGPGTRLLVL.